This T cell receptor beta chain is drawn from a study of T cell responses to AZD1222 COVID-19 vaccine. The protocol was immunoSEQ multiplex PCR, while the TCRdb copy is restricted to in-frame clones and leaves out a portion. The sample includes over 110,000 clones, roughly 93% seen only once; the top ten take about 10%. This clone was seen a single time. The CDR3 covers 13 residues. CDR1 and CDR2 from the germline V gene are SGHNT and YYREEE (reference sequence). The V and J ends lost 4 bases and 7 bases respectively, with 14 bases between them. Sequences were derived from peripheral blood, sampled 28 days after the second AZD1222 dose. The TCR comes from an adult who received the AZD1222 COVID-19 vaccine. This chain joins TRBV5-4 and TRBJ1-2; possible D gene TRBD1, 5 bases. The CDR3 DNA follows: TGTGCCAGCAGCCCCCTAGGGGAAGGTGGCTACACCTTC. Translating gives CASSPLGEGGYTF.